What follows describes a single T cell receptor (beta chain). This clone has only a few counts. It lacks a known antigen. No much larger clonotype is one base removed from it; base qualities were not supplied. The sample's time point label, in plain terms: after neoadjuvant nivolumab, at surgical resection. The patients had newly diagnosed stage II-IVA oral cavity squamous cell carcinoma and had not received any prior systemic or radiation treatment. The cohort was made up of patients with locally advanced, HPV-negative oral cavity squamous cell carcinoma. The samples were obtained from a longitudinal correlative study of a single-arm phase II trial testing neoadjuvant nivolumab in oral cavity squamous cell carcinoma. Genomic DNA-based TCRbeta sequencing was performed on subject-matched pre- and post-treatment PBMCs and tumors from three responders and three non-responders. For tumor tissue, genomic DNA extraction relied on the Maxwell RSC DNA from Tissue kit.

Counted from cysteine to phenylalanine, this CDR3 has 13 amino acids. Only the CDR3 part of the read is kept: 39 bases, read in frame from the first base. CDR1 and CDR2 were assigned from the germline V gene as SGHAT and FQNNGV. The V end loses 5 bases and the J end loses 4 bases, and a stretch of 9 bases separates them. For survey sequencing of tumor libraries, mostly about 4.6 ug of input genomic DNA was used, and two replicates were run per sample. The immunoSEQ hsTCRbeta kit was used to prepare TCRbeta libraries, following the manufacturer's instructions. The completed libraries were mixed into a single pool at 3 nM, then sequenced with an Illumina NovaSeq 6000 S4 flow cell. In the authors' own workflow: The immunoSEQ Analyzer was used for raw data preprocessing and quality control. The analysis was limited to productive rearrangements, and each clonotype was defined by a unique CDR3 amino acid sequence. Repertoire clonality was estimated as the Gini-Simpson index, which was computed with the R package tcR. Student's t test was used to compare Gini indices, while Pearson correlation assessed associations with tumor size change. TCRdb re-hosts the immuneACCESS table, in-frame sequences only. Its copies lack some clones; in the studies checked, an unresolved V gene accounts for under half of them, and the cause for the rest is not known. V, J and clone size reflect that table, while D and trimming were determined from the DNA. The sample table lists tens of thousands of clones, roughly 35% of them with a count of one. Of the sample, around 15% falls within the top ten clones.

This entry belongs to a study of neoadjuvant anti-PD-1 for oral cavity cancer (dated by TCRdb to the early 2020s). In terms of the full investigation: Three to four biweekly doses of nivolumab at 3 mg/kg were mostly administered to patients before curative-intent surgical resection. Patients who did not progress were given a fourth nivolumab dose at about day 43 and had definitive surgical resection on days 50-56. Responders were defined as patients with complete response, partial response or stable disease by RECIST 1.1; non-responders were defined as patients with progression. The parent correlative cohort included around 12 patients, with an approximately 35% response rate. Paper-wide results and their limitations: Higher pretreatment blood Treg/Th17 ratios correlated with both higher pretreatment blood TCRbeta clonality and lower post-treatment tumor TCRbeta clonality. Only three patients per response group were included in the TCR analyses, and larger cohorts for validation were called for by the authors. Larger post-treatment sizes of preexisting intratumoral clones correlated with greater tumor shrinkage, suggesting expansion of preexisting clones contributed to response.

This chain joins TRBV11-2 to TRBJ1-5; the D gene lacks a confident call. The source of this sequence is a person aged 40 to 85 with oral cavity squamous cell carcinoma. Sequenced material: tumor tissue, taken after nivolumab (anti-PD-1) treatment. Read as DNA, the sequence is TGTGCCAGCAGCCCGGAGGCGAATCAGCCCCAGCATTTT. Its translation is CASSPEANQPQHF.